This T cell receptor (beta chain) was obtained from a study of blood T cell repertoires in COVID-19 (dated by TCRdb to the early 2020s). About the full investigation: Collaborator samples came from the United States, Italy and Spain and covered acute and convalescent phases of COVID-19. The material from the prospective study consisted of cDNA or gDNA derived from T cells, B-cell-depleted T cells, or PBMCs. The dataset comprised deeply sampled blood TCRbeta repertoires from subjects exposed to, actively infected with, or recovered from COVID-19. The repertoires were released in a freely available public database intended as a resource for research on the immune response to SARS-CoV-2. The samples were drawn from the first 160 participants of the ongoing ImmuneRACE study and from 950 to 1,500 subjects provided by 6 global collaborators. A de-identified subject ID, COVID-19 status, age in years and sex were almost always included in the sample metadata. Where available, HLA class I and class II types were taken from metadata supplied by the sample provider and were not determined by assay-based typing.

A note on this clone: Its antigen has not been determined. The input lacks base qualities; no much larger clone sits a single base away.

For CDR1 and CDR2, the germline V gene lists MDHEN and SYDVKM. The germline V and J ends show losses of 5 bases and 8 bases respectively, and no gene match explains 8 bases of the junction. The CDR3 runs 15 residues from the cysteine to the phenylalanine. CDR3 DNA only is kept here, 45 bases in frame from base 1. TCRbeta CDR3 regions were amplified from genomic DNA by means of the immunoSEQ Assay, a bias-controlled multiplex PCR. In the original analysis: The number of nucleated cells in each sample was estimated by amplification of reference gene primers within the assay. To quantify the absolute abundance of each unique TCRbeta CDR3 rearrangement, sequence reads were collapsed and filtered. Productive Simpson clonality was computed per sample as the square root of Simpson's diversity index over productive rearrangements. In its TCRdb copy, this immuneACCESS table keeps in-frame sequences only and misses some clones. Where compared with another copy, unresolved V genes explain less than half of these, and the others have no known cause. V and J calls and clone size come straight from that table; D and trimming were deduced from the DNA. In all, the sample holds roughly 180,000 clones, and approximately 86% of those were seen once. The top ten hold 10% of the sample.

Whole blood was collected in K2EDTA tubes by collaborating institutions according to the institutions' own protocols. For TCRbeta analysis, collaborators shipped samples as frozen whole blood, isolated PBMCs, or DNA extracted from either of those sample types. Results the study describes overall, beyond this receptor: How much clinical and demographic metadata was included differed by source and by participant, and the metadata was provided uncurated.

Sequencing was done on a sample of peripheral blood. The chain uses TRBV28 and TRBJ1-4; 10 middle bases align to TRBD1. This TCR was sampled from an elderly woman with active or convalescent COVID-19. The base sequence is TGTGCCAGCAGTACCAGACAGGGGGCGGGGGAAAAACTGTTTTTT. The resulting protein is CASSTRQGAGEKLFF.